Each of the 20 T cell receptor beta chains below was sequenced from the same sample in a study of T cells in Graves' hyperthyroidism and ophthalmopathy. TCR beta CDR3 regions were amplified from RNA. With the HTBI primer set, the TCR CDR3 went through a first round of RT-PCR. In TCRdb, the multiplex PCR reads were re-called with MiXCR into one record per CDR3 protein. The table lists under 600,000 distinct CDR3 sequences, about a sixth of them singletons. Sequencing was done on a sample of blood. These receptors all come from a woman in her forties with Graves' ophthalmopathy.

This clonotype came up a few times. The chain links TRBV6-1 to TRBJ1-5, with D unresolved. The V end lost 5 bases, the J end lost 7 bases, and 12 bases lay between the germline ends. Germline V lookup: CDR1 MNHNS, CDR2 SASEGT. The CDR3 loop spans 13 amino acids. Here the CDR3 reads CASSYEGGQPQHF. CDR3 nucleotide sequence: TGTGCCAGCAGTTACGAGGGCGGCCAGCCCCAGCATTTT.

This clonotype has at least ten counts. The CDR3 DNA follows: TGCAGTGCTAGAGTTGGAGCGGGGGGGGATACGCAGTATTTT. Protein product: CSARVGAGGDTQYF. The V and J genes are TRBV20-1 and TRBJ2-3; TRBD2 aligns across 10 bases. The junction had 4 bases not matched to a gene; V was cut back by 1 base and J by 6 bases. The germline gives CDR1 DFQATT, CDR2 SNEGSKA (reference sequence). The CDR3 spans 14 residues.

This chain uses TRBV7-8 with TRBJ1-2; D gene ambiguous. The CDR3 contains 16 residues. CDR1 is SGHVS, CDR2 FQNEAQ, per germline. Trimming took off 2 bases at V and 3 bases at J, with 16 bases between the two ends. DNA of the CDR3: TGTGCCAGCAGCTTAACAAGTCGGTCAGGAGACTATGGCTACACCTTC. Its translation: CASSLTSRSGDYGYTF.

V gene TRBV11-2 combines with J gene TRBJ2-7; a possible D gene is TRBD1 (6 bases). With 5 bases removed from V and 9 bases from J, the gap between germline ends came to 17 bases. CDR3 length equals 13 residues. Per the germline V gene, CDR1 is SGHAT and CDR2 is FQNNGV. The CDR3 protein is CASSPGTPKGQYF. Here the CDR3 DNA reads TGTGCCAGCAGCCCCGGGACACCCAAAGGGCAGTACTTC.

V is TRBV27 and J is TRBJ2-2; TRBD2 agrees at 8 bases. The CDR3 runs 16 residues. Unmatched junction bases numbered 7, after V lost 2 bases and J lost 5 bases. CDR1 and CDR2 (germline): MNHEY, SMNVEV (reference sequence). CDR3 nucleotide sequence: TGTGCCAGCAGTTTACGGGAGGGGATTGGAACCGGGGAGCTGTTTTTT. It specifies CASSLREGIGTGELFF.

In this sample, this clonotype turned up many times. The CDR3: CSAISHPGYSNQPQHF. As DNA, the CDR3 is TGCAGTGCTATCTCACACCCAGGATATAGCAATCAGCCCCAGCATTTT. V and J are TRBV20-1 and TRBJ1-5, with unresolved D. Germline V gene sequence: CDR1 DFQATT, CDR2 SNEGSKA (reference sequence). The CDR3 consists of 16 residues. V was shortened by 4 bases and J by 0 bases, with 16 bases between the two germline ends.

CDR3 coding DNA: TGTGCCACCAGTGATACCCCCCCCGGGGAGCAGTTCTTC. Encoded protein: CATSDTPPGEQFF. The gene calls are TRBV24-1 and TRBJ2-1; D is uncertain. The V end was cut by 3 bases, the J end by 10 bases, with 12 bases between. CDR1 is KGHDR, CDR2 SFDVKD, per germline. The CDR3 totals 13 residues.

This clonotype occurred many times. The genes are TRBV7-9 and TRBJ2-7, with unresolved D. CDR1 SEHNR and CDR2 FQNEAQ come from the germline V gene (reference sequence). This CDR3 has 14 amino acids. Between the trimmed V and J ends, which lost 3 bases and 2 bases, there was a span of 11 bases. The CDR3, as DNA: TGTGCCAGCAGCTTCTTCGGCGGACCCTACGAGCAGTACTTC. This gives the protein CASSFFGGPYEQYF.

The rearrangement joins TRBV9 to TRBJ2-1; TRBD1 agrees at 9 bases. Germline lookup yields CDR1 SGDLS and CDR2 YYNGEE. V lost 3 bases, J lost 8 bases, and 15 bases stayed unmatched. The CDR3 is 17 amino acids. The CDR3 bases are TGTGCCAGCAGCGCAGCGGGGTCGGGACAGGGAAGTGATGAGCAGTTCTTC. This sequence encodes CASSAAGSGQGSDEQFF. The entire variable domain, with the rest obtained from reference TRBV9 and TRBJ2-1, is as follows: DSGVTQTPKHLITATGQRVTLRCSPRSGDLSVYWYQQSLDQGLQFLIQYYNGEERAKGNILERFSAQQFPDLHSELNLSSLELGDSALYFCASSAAGSGQGSDEQFFGPGTRLTVL.

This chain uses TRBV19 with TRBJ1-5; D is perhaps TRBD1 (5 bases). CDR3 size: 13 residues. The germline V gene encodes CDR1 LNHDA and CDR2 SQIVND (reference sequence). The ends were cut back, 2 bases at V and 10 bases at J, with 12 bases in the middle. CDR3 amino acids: CASSISEGFPQHF. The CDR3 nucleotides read TGTGCCAGTAGTATAAGCGAGGGGTTTCCCCAGCATTTT.

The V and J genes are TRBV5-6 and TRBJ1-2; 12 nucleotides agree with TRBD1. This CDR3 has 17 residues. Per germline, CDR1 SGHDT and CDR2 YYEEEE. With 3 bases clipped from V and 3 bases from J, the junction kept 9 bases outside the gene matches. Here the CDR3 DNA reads TGTGCCAGCAGCTCCGGGACAGGGGGCGCTTGGGACTATGGCTACACCTTC. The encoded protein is CASSSGTGGAWDYGYTF.

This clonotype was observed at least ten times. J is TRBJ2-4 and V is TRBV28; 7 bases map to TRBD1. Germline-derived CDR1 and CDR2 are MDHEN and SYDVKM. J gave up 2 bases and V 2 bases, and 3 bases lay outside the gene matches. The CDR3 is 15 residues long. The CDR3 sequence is CASSLDRATKNIQYF. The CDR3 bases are TGTGCCAGCAGTTTAGACAGGGCGACCAAAAACATTCAGTACTTC.

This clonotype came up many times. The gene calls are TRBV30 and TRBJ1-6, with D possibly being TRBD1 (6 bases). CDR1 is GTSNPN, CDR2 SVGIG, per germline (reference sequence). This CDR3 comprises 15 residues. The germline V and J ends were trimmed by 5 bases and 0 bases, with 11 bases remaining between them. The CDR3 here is CAWARGSSYNSPLHF. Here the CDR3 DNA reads TGTGCCTGGGCCAGGGGTAGCTCCTATAATTCACCCCTCCACTTT.

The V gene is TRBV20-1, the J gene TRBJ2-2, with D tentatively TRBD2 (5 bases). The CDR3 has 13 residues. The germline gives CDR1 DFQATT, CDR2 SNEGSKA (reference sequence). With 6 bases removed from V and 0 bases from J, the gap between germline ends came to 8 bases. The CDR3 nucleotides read TGCAGTGCAATACTAGCGAACACCGGGGAGCTGTTTTTT. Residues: CSAILANTGELFF.

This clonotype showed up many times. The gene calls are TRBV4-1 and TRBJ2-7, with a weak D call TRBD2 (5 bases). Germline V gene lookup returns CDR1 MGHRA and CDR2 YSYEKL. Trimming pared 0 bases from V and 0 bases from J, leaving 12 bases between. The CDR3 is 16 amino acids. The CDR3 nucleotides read TGCGCCAGCAGCCAAGATAAAAGGGAGAGCTCCTACGAGCAGTACTTC. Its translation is CASSQDKRESSYEQYF.

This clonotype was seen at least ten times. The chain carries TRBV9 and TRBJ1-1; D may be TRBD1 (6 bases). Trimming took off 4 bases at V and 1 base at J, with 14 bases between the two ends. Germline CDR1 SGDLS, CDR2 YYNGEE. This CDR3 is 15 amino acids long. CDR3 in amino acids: CASSMPTGQNTEAFF. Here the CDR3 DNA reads TGTGCCAGCAGCATGCCGACAGGACAGAACACTGAAGCTTTCTTT.

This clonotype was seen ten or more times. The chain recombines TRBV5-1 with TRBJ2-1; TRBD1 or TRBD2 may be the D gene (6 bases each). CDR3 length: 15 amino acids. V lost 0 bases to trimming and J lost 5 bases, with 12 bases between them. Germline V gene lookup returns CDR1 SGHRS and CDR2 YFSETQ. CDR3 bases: TGCGCCAGCAGCTTGGTAGGGGGGCCAGACAATGAGCAGTTCTTC. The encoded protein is CASSLVGGPDNEQFF.

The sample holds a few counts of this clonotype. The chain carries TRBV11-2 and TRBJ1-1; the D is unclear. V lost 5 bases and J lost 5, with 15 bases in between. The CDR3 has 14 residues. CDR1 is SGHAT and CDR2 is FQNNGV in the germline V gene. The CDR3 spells CASSQDEGRTEAFF. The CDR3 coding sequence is TGTGCCAGCAGCCAAGATGAGGGCAGAACTGAAGCTTTCTTT.

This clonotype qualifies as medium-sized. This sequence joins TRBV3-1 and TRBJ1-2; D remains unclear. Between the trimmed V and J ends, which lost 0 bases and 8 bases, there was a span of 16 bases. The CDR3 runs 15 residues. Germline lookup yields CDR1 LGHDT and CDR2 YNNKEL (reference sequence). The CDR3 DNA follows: TGTGCCAGCAGCCAAGATCTCGGCGGACTAGAAGGCTACACCTTC. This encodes CASSQDLGGLEGYTF.

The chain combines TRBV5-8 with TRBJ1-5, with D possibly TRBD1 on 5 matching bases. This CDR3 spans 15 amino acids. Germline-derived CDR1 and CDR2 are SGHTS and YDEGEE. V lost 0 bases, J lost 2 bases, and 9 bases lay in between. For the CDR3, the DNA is TGTGCCAGCAGCTTGGGGGGCTATCGCAATCAGCCCCAGCATTTT. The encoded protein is CASSLGGYRNQPQHF.